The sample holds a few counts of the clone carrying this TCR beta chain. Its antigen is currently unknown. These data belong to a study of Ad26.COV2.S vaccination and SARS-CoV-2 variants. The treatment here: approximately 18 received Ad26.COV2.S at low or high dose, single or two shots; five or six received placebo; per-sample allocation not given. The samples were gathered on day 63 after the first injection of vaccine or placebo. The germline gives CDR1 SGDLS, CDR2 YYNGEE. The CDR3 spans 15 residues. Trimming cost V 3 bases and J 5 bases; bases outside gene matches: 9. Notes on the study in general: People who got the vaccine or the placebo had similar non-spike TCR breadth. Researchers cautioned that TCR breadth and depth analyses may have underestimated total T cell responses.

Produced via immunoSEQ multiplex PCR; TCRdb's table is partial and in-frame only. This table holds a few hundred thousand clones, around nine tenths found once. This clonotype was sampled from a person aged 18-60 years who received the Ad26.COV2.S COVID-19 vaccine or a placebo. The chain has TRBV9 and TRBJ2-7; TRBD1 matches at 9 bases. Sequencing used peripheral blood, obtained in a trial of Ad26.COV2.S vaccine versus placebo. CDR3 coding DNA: TGTGCCAGCAGCGCCCGGGTCGGACAGGGGAACGAGCAGTACTTC. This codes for CASSARVGQGNEQYF.